The TCR beta chain under discussion was sequenced for a study of T cell responses to AZD1222 COVID-19 vaccine. The length of the CDR3 is 14 residues. Germline loops: CDR1 MNHEY, CDR2 SMNVEV (reference sequence). Trimming cost V 0 bases and J 8 bases, with 11 bases left between them. This table comes from immunoSEQ multiplex PCR, and its TCRdb copy is limited to in-frame clones, with some not included. This sample yields 150,000 or so clones, of which 91% are seen a single time; less than 1.5% belongs to the top ten. This clonotype was obtained from an adult who received the AZD1222 COVID-19 vaccine. This specimen was peripheral blood, taken 28 days after the second AZD1222 dose. The chain recombines TRBV27 with TRBJ1-5; the D is unclear. The CDR3 region is CASSLSAGWEPQHF. The CDR3 bases are TGTGCCAGCAGTTTATCGGCAGGTTGGGAGCCCCAGCATTTT.